Shown below are 11 T cell receptor beta chains from a single sample sequenced in a study of graft-versus-host responses after intestinal transplantation. Libraries were prepared by immunoSEQ multiplex PCR; TCRdb keeps only in-frame clonotypes and omits some of them. The top ten hold roughly 0.17% of the sample, which has just over 95,000 clones, around 90% seen once. Antigens for these TCRs are unknown. This sample comprised unstimulated CD4+ T cells sorted from spleen or lymph node cells, obtained before intestinal transplant. Source of these receptors: a human donor who received an intestinal transplant.

The chain recombines TRBV7-4 with TRBJ2-3, with TRBD2 matching 9 bases. The CDR3 runs 17 residues. Per germline, CDR1 SGHVT and CDR2 SQSDAQ. V was clipped by 6 bases and J by 4 bases; unmatched bases: 14. The CDR3 coding sequence is TGTGCCAGCAGACCTAGGGGGAACGGCGGGAGGGCAGATACGCAGTATTTT. As protein: CASRPRGNGGRADTQYF.

This clone showed up just once. The V and J genes are TRBV27 and TRBJ2-1; tentative D call: TRBD1 (6 bases). Germline loops: CDR1 MNHEY, CDR2 SMNVEV (reference sequence). CDR3 size: 15 residues. The germline V and J ends were trimmed by 6 bases and 0 bases, with 12 bases remaining between them. CDR3 sequence: CASSRGQNSYNEQFF. DNA of the CDR3: TGTGCCAGCAGCCGCGGACAGAACTCCTACAATGAGCAGTTCTTC.

This sequence joins TRBV6-6 and TRBJ2-7, with D tentatively TRBD1 (6 bases). The CDR3 length is 13 residues. Germline V gene data show CDR1 as MNHNY and CDR2 as SVGAGI (reference sequence). Between the trimmed V and J ends, which lost 2 bases and 3 bases, there was a span of 8 bases. As DNA, the CDR3 is TGTGCCAGCAGTTACCAGACAGGCTACGAGCAGTACTTC. It encodes CASSYQTGYEQYF.

This clone was recorded once. The chain uses TRBV6-5 and TRBJ2-7, with a possible D match to TRBD1 (6 bases). This CDR3 is built from 15 residues. Trimming took off 2 bases at V and 5 bases at J, with 16 bases between the two ends. Germline CDR1 is MNHEY and CDR2 is SVGAGI. The DNA for the CDR3 is TGTGCCAGCAGTTACCGACAGTCAGGGGTGCACGAGCAGTACTTC. Translating it yields CASSYRQSGVHEQYF.

The chain joins TRBV18 to TRBJ2-7, with D possibly matching TRBD2 (5 bases). V was cut by 3 bases and J by 3 bases, with 12 bases left in between. CDR1 and CDR2 (germline): KGHSH, LQKENI. CDR3 length: 14 amino acids. CDR3 protein: CASSPTTANYEQYF. The CDR3 nucleotides are TGTGCCAGCTCACCGACTACTGCCAACTACGAGCAGTACTTC.

For the CDR3, the DNA is TGCGCCATACGGGACAGGCCTCGAGCAACTAATGAAAAACTGTTTTTT. This gives the protein CAIRDRPRATNEKLFF. The rearrangement uses TRBV10-1 and TRBJ1-4, with TRBD1 matching 8 bases. Germline values: CDR1 WNHNN, CDR2 SYGVQD (reference sequence). This CDR3 is 16 amino acids long. V trimming: 10 bases; J trimming: 0 bases; junction bases outside the gene matches: 10.

J is TRBJ2-3 and V is TRBV7-9, with 7 nucleotides matching TRBD1. Germline loops: CDR1 SEHNR, CDR2 FQNEAQ (reference sequence). The CDR3 loop spans 15 amino acids. The trim removed 5 bases at V and 1 base at J, leaving 6 bases unmatched. For the CDR3, the DNA is TGTGCCAGCAGCGGCAGGGGGACCGGCACAGATACGCAGTATTTT. Residues: CASSGRGTGTDTQYF.

This sequence joins TRBV7-9 and TRBJ2-7, with D maybe TRBD2 (6 bases). CDR1 and CDR2 (germline): SEHNR, FQNEAQ (reference sequence). This CDR3 spans 14 amino acids. V shed 5 bases and J shed 3 bases, with 14 bases lying between them. The CDR3 DNA follows: TGTGCCAGCAGCCCGCGGGCGCGGGACTACGAGCAGTACTTC. It specifies CASSPRARDYEQYF.

The chain recombines TRBV5-4 with TRBJ1-1; D uncertain. The V gene's germline CDR1 is SGHNT and CDR2 YYREEE (reference sequence). The V end was cut by 1 base, the J end by 2 bases, with 6 bases between. The CDR3 length is 13 residues. The CDR3 loop is CASSLNSNTEAFF. In DNA, the CDR3 is TGTGCCAGCAGCTTGAACAGCAACACTGAAGCTTTCTTT.

The gene calls are TRBV9 and TRBJ1-1; unclear D gene. The CDR3 has 16 residues. Trimming removed 4 bases from V and 0 bases from J, with 16 bases in between. From germline, CDR1 is SGDLS and CDR2 YYNGEE. In DNA form, the CDR3 reads TGTGCCAGCAGCTCTCTAGGACCGGGAATGAACACTGAAGCTTTCTTT. Encoded protein: CASSSLGPGMNTEAFF.

This clone was detected once. The V and J genes are TRBV28 and TRBJ2-7; TRBD1 is a possible D gene (6 bases). The CDR3 is 15 amino acids. Germline V lookup: CDR1 MDHEN, CDR2 SYDVKM. Trimming took 10 bases from V and 4 from J, leaving 23 bases between them. CDR3 loop: CATTKQGWRLYEQYF. CDR3 nucleotides: TGTGCCACGACCAAACAGGGCTGGCGTCTTTACGAGCAGTACTTC.